The clone carrying this T cell receptor beta chain was seen more than once but under ten times. Its antigen is unidentified. TCR alpha and beta CDR3 regions were amplified from RNA using iRepertoire nested multiplex PCR. MiXCR, run by TCRdb on the multiplex PCR reads, gives a single entry per CDR3 protein. Among tens of thousands of distinct CDR3 sequences, around a quarter were seen once, and the ten largest hold 5.5% to 7.5%. The data are from a study of glioma-infiltrating T cells. Overall study findings and caveats: Non-neoplastic patients had below-expected tissue-blood divergence, while all gliomas exceeded expectation.

Germline CDR1 and CDR2: LGHDT and YNNKEL (reference sequence). The ends were cut back, 3 bases at V and 9 bases at J, with 6 bases in the middle. The CDR3 length is 11 residues. This sequence originates from a human donor with low-grade glioma or glioblastoma, undergoing nonglioma brain surgery, or in good health (not recorded which). The rearrangement links TRBV3-1 to TRBJ2-1; no clear D. Sequencing was carried out using glioma tissue, nonneoplastic brain tissue, or PBMCs (not recorded which). Written as DNA, the CDR3 is TGTGCCAGCAGCCATCTCGGTGAGCAGTTCTTC. Translating gives CASSHLGEQFF.